The rows below give T cell receptor beta chains drawn from one sample of a study of shared clonotypes between healthy human individuals. Profiling relied on immunoSEQ multiplex PCR, and the TCRdb table lists in-frame clones only, not all of them. The sample records about 1.1 million clones, approximately 80% being singletons. The material sequenced was memory CD4+ T cells from PBMCs. The origin of the receptors is a man younger than 35 in good health. Some clones in this sample may be carry-over from other donors' samples. Each CDR3 is given with its conserved first and last residue. The D gene is left open where the match is weak.

v_call	d_call	j_call	cdr3_nt	cdr3_aa
TRBV11-2	.	TRBJ2-7	TGTGCCAGCAGCCACCCTAATGAGGGCCGCTCCTACGAGCAGTACTTC	CASSHPNEGRSYEQYF
TRBV5-1	TRBD2	TRBJ2-1	TGCGCCAGCAGCCTCGGGACTAGCGGGGCCTACAATGAGCAGTTCTTC	CASSLGTSGAYNEQFF
TRBV2	TRBD1	TRBJ1-1	TGTGCCAGCAGGCTGACAGGGGGATCTGAAGCTTTCTTT	CASRLTGGSEAFF
TRBV28	.	TRBJ1-2	TGTGCCAGCAGTTACCGGGATGGCTACACCTTC	CASSYRDGYTF
TRBV7-2	.	TRBJ2-5	TGTGCCAGCAGCCCAACTCTCATTGACCGGACCCAGTACTTC	CASSPTLIDRTQYF
TRBV5-6	.	TRBJ2-2	TGTGCCAGCAGCTTGGTTAGGACTGCCTCGGGGGAGCTGTTTTTT	CASSLVRTASGELFF
TRBV6-5	TRBD1	TRBJ2-7	TGTGCCAGCAGAACTACCGGGACAGCACCCTACGAGCAGTACTTC	CASRTTGTAPYEQYF
TRBV7-8	TRBD1	TRBJ1-4	TGTGCCTGCAGGGAGCAGGGGGCCGGTGAAAAACTGTTTTTT	CACREQGAGEKLFF
TRBV5-1	.	TRBJ1-2	TGCGCCAGCAGCTGGACGTCCGGGGGGTATGGCTACACCTTC	CASSWTSGGYGYTF
TRBV5-1	.	TRBJ2-5	TGCGCCAGCAGCCCACTAGAGGGCGAAGGGACCCAGTACTTC	CASSPLEGEGTQYF